This entry describes one TCR beta chain. Which antigen it targets is not known. The record has no base qualities; no much larger clone is one base away. The data originate from a study of human T cells and chemical hapten exposure (dated by TCRdb to the early 2020s). About the investigation overall: For sensitization, 2% DPC in acetone was applied to a roughly 2 cm by roughly 2 cm area of upper inner arm skin. Weekly therapeutic DPC doses were additionally applied to the scalp of patients throughout the roughly 24-week study period. Patch testing was done on the upper back using Finn chambers containing 0.01% DPC, and results were scored after 6 days according to International Contact Dermatitis Research Group standards. The patient cohort, mostly female, included alopecia areata with under or over 50% scalp involvement, alopecia totalis and alopecia universalis. Libraries were pooled for sequencing, and variation in per-sample TCR yields was attributed mainly to small differences in library volumes within the pool. This study followed changes in the peripheral blood TCR repertoire in vivo during primary and secondary sensitization of alopecia patients to the hapten diphenylcyclopropenone (DPC). Blood samples were taken from patients before sensitization (week 0) and at 2, 6 and about 24 weeks after DPC sensitization. Around 30 alopecia patients provided blood for TCR sequencing at one to four time points (pre-sensitization, 2, 6 and 24 weeks). Findings and caveats that apply to the study as a whole: Patch test score was positively correlated with the number of PT1 expanded TCRs, with significance at thresholds 8, 16 and 32 but not at 4. Expanded TCRs formed significantly more large CDR3 similarity clusters than pre-sensitization or healthy control sets, consistent with antigen-driven responses. All patients had alopecia, a presumed autoimmune disease, so their immune response might differ from that of healthy individuals. No change with DPC sensitization was found in the number of TCRs above 1 in 1000 frequency, and no evidence of global repertoire structure alterations was found. After repeated subsampling, changes were observed in the strength of the expansion versus patch-test correlation and in the threshold at which the correlation became significant.

Libraries came from RACE. Instrument used: NextSeq 500. Library preparation attached unique molecular identifiers to individual cDNA molecules for quantitative, reproducible TCR counting. From each blood RNA sample, both TCR alpha and TCR beta chains were sequenced. The authors' analysis ran thus. The median number of TCRs per sample was approximately 96,000, ranging from 23,224 to 690,600. V, J and CDR3 annotation of the TCR reads was carried out using the Decombinator software suite. To make PS versus PT1 abundance plots, every sample was subsampled to the same number of TCRs (28,000). TCRs were defined as expanded if absent before sensitization and observed at least eight times at the 2-week time point. The public reads were run again by TCRdb, first through fastp at Q25 and then through MiXCR, and only productive beta chains were kept. Rows are unified per CDR3 protein, each entry keeping the most common DNA and genes. What appears here as the V and J calls and clone size reflects TCRdb's work, not the paper's. This sample is represented by about 120,000 distinct CDR3 sequences; 12% of them were singletons. The ten largest clones capture over 1.1% of the sample.

The label giving this sample's time point can be read as: patch test 1, 2 weeks after DPC sensitization. Read against the paper, the sample's treatment or condition label means: therapeutic diphenylcyclopropenone sensitization with weekly scalp DPC. At each patch-test visit, blood was drawn before the patch test was applied. Patients were considered eligible if aged 18 to 70, diagnosed with alopecia and deemed suitable for DPC therapy, and patients were excluded if pregnant. Unfractionated whole blood was collected in Tempus Blood RNA tubes, and total RNA was extracted from that blood. The trim is 6 bases for V and 0 bases for J, with a gap of 20 bases between the germline ends. The germline V gene encodes CDR1 LNHDA and CDR2 SQIVND (reference sequence). The CDR3 contains 17 residues, cysteine and phenylalanine counted. The entry retains the CDR3 DNA only, 51 bases that are in frame from base 1.

The source is a woman between 50 and 59 years old with alopecia areata. Some clones in this sample may be carry-over from other donors' samples. The chain employs TRBV19 and TRBJ2-5; matching of 7 bases hints at TRBD2 as the D gene. This sample comprised whole blood, obtained in connection with sensitization to the hapten diphenylcyclopropenone (DPC). In nucleotides, the sequence is TGTGCCAGTAGATCGGGGGGCGAGCTCACGTACCAAGAGACCCAGTACTTC. This encodes CASRSGGELTYQETQYF.